The T cell receptor beta chain described here comes from a study of T-cell reconstitution after alpha-beta-depleted transplantation in children. During its preparation, the TCRbeta library received unique molecular identifiers. One entry per CDR3 protein, called by TCRdb with MiXCR from the PCR reads. The sample lists 400,000 to 550,000 distinct CDR3 sequences; about 10% were seen once. This CDR3 has 15 residues. The ends were cut back, 5 bases at V and 4 bases at J, with 16 bases in the middle. This clonotype was recorded at least ten times. The sample here was PBMCs, taken before TCRalphabeta/CD19-depleted stem cell transplant. The chain recombines TRBV12-3 or TRBV12-4 with TRBJ2-3; D may correspond to TRBD1 or TRBD2 (6 bases each). This clonotype was sampled from a child aged 2 to 10 with inherited bone marrow failure, due to receive a stem cell transplant. CDR3 protein: CASSPRTGGPDTQYF. The CDR3 DNA follows: TGTGCCAGCAGTCCACGGACTGGGGGGCCAGATACGCAGTATTTT.